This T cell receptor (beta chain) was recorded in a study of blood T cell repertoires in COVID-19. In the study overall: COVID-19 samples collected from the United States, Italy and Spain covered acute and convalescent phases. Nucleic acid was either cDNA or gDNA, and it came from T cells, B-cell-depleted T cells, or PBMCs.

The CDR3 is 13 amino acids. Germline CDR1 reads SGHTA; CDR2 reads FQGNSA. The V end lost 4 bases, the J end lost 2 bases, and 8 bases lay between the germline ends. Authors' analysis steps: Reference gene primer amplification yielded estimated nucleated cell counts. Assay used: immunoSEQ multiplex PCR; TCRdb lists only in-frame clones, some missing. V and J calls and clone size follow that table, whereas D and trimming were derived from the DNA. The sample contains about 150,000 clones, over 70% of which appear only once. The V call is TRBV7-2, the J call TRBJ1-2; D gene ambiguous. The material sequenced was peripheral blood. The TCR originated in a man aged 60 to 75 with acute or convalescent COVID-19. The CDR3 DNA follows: TGTGCCAGCAGCTCCGCAGGAAACTATGGCTACACCTTC. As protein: CASSSAGNYGYTF. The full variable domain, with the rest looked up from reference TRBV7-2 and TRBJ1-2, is GAGVSQSPSNKVTEKGKDVELRCDPISGHTALYWYRQSLGQGLEFLIYFQGNSAPDKSGLPSDRFSAERTGGSVSTLTIQRTQQEDSAVYLCASSSAGNYGYTFGSGTRLTVV.